This TCR beta chain comes out of a study of T cell repertoires in cytomegalovirus infection. TCRdb reprocessed the reads with MiXCR, giving one entry per CDR3 protein. The sample holds about 160,000 distinct CDR3 sequences, roughly a sixth seen once. This clonotype appeared many times. Unmatched junction bases numbered 5, after V lost 5 bases and J lost 8 bases. Looked up from germline, CDR1 is MNHEY and CDR2 is SMNVEV (reference sequence). The CDR3 covers 13 residues. The source is a human donor in good health (CMV status not recorded). Some clones in this sample may be carry-over from other donors' samples. The genes are TRBV27 and TRBJ1-2; 10 bases fit TRBD1. Input material: CD8+ T cells from PBMCs. Written as DNA, the CDR3 is TGTGCCAGCAGTCCCGGGACAGGGGCCGGCTACACCTTC. Translation gives CASSPGTGAGYTF.